This TCR beta chain is from a study of blood T cell repertoires in COVID-19. Looking at the study overall: T cells, B-cell-depleted T cells, or PBMCs supplied cDNA or gDNA.

Those who participated ranged in age from roughly 18 to 95 years and resided in under 25 US areas. V was shortened by 8 bases and J by 10 bases, with 15 bases between the two germline ends. Germline lookup yields CDR1 WNHNN and CDR2 SYGVQD (reference sequence). This CDR3 comprises 12 residues. Sequenced by immunoSEQ multiplex PCR; TCRdb stores in-frame clones only, minus some. In the table there are roughly 250,000 clones, 90% of which are singletons. Sequences were obtained from PBMCs or T cells enriched from blood (not recorded which). This TCR derives from a man between 45 and 60 years old who had been exposed to COVID-19. This chain connects TRBV10-1 to TRBJ2-1; possibly TRBD2 for D (5 bases). The CDR3 DNA sequence: TGCGCCAGCTCCGGAGAGGGCTACGAGCAGTTCTTC. It specifies CASSGEGYEQFF.